This T cell receptor beta chain is from a study of blood T cell repertoires in COVID-19 (TCRdb year 2020). Broadly, across the study: Collaborator samples came from the United States, Italy and Spain and covered acute and convalescent phases of COVID-19. The prospective study material was composed of cDNA or gDNA derived from T cells, B-cell-depleted T cells, or PBMCs. Subjects who had been exposed to COVID-19, were actively infected with it, or had recovered from it provided the deeply sampled blood TCRbeta repertoires that made up the dataset. The repertoires were made available in a free public database intended to serve as a resource for research on the immune response to SARS-CoV-2. Samples came from the ongoing ImmuneRACE study (first 160 participants) plus 1,254 subjects from 6 global collaborators. Sample metadata almost always included a de-identified subject ID, COVID-19 status, age in years and sex. Where available, HLA class I and class II types were obtained from metadata supplied by the sample provider rather than from assay-based typing.

About this clone itself: Its cognate antigen has yet to be identified. No much larger clone is present one base from it, and per-base qualities are unavailable.

TCRbeta CDR3 regions were amplified from genomic DNA by means of the immunoSEQ Assay, a bias-controlled multiplex PCR. In the paper's pipeline: The number of nucleated cells in each sample was estimated by amplification of reference gene primers within the assay. Sequence reads were collapsed and filtered to measure the absolute abundance of every unique TCRbeta CDR3 rearrangement. For each sample, productive Simpson clonality was calculated as the square root of Simpson's diversity index over productive rearrangements. Not all clones reach the TCRdb copy of this immuneACCESS table, which keeps in-frame sequences only. Checked studies attribute under half of the gap to unresolved V genes and leave the rest unexplained. V and J calls and clone size are copied from that table; D and trimming were computed from the DNA. Here the sample has about 190,000 clones; more than 60% occur a single time. The ten biggest clones cover around 12% of the sample.

Whole blood was collected in K2EDTA tubes by collaborating institutions according to the institutions' own protocols. For TCRbeta analysis, collaborator samples were shipped as frozen whole blood, as isolated PBMCs, or as DNA extracted from either sample type. The study at large found these results: The amount of clinical and demographic metadata varied by source and participant and was provided uncurated.

Source material: peripheral blood. This TCR derives from a woman in her fifties or sixties with acute or convalescent COVID-19.

The DNA reads TGTGCCAGCAGCAATAATGGGACTAGCGGGGGGTCTCACGCAGATACGCAGTATTTT. Its amino acids are CASSNNGTSGGSHADTQYF. The chain couples TRBV21-1 to TRBJ2-3; the tabulated D call, TRBD2, remains unverified against the DNA. TRBV21-1 is a documented pseudogene. The CDR3 runs 19 amino acids, cysteine and phenylalanine included. Just the 57-base CDR3 DNA is kept, in frame starting at base 1.